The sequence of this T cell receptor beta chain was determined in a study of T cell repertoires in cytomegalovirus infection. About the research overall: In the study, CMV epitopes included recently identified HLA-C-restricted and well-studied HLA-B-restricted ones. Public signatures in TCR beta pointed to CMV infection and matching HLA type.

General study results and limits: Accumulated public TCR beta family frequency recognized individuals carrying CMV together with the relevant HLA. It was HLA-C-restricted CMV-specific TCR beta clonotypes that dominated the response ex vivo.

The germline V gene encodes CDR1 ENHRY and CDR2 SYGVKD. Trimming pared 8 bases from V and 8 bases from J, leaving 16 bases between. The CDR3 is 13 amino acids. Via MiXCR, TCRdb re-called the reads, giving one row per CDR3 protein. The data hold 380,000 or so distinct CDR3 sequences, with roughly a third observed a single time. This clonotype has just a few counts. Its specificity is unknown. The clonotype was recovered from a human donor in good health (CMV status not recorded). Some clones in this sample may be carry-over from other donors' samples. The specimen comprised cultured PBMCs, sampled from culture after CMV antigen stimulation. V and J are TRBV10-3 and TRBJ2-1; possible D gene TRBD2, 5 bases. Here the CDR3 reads CAIRTPLSHEQFF. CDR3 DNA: TGTGCCATCCGGACTCCACTCAGCCATGAGCAGTTCTTC.